These 19 T cell receptor beta chains came from one sample sequenced in a study of CD4 T cells in relation to SARS-CoV-2 and coronaviruses (dated by TCRdb to about 2021). Antigens of these TCRs are unknown. Libraries were made using the immunoSEQ multiplex PCR assay. Here the immuneACCESS table is served through TCRdb, limited to in-frame sequences with V and J called. Missing clones are a known gap in these copies; in checked studies unresolved V genes cover under half, and the rest lacks a known reason. Counted in this sample were roughly 18,000 clones; 70% to 85% of them appeared once. The biggest ten clones account for roughly 19% of the sample. CD4+ T cells from unexposed donors were collected before the COVID-19 pandemic (2011-2018). After 10 to 11 days of culture, CD4+ T cells were isolated with the EasySep CD4+ T cell isolation kit. The sample consisted of CD4+ T cells from PBMCs, cultured in vitro. The receptors shown here come from a human donor in good health.

V usage is TRBV5-6 and J usage is TRBJ1-2; no clear D. Germline V CDR1 and CDR2: SGHDT, YYEEEE. The CDR3 contains 14 residues. V was cut by 1 base and J by 2 bases, with 9 bases left in between. DNA for the CDR3: TGTGCCAGCAGCTTGTTGGAGAGAAACTATGGCTACACCTTC. Protein product: CASSLLERNYGYTF.

The rearrangement joins TRBV18 to TRBJ2-7, with no clear D. Germline lookup yields CDR1 KGHSH and CDR2 LQKENI. V dropped 1 base and J dropped 2 bases, with 15 bases sitting between them. This CDR3 is 16 amino acids long. CDR3 sequence: CASSPLGRFQTYEQYF. CDR3 sequence (DNA): TGTGCCAGCTCACCACTCGGACGGTTCCAAACCTACGAGCAGTACTTC. Supplemented by reference TRBV18 and TRBJ2-7, the full variable domain reads NAGVMQNPRHLVRRRGQEARLRCSPMKGHSHVYWYRQLPEEGLKFMVYLQKENIIDESGMPKERFSAEFPKEGPSILRIQQVVRGDSAAYFCASSPLGRFQTYEQYFGPGTRLTVT.

CDR3 bases: TGCGCCAGCAGTGAGGGGACGGCGAACACCGGGGAGCTGTTTTTT. Translating gives CASSEGTANTGELFF. The chain combines TRBV10-1 with TRBJ2-2; D may match TRBD1 or TRBD2 (5 bases each). CDR3 length: 15 residues. In germline, CDR1 is WNHNN, CDR2 SYGVQD (reference sequence). V shed 2 bases and J shed 0 bases, with 7 bases lying between them.

The chain recombines TRBV30 with TRBJ1-1, with a tentative D call TRBD1 (6 bases). CDR1 and CDR2 (germline): GTSNPN, SVGIG (reference sequence). Trimming left V 6 bases short and J 9 bases short, with 14 bases between. CDR3 length: 11 amino acids. CDR3 DNA: TGTGCCTGTGAACAGGGCTCCAAAGCTTTCTTT. It codes for CACEQGSKAFF.

The V call is TRBV19, the J call TRBJ2-6; D might be TRBD2 (6 bases). V lost 3 bases to trimming and J lost 0 bases, with 9 bases between them. This CDR3 is 16 amino acids long. Germline V gene sequence: CDR1 LNHDA, CDR2 SQIVND (reference sequence). CDR3 residues: CASSMGLSSGANVLTF. In nucleotides, the CDR3 is TGTGCCAGTAGTATGGGACTTAGCTCTGGGGCCAACGTCCTGACTTTC.

The rearrangement joins TRBV14 to TRBJ1-6; 8 bases line up with TRBD1. J was trimmed by 10 bases and V by 2 bases; bases with no gene match: 4. The CDR3 loop spans 14 amino acids. Germline V gene sequence: CDR1 SGHDN, CDR2 FVKESK. The CDR3 sequence: CASSQSGGVSPLHF. Here the CDR3 DNA reads TGTGCCAGCAGCCAATCAGGGGGCGTCTCACCCCTCCACTTT.

A few counts support this clone. The chain employs TRBV3-1 (or the pseudogene TRBV3-2) and TRBJ2-1; D is unresolved. The CDR3 is 14 amino acids. In germline, CDR1 is LGHDT, CDR2 YNNKEL (reference sequence). Trimming shortened V by 4 bases and J by 5 bases, and 12 bases separated the two germline ends. CDR3 protein: CASSPAQLNNEQFF. DNA for the CDR3: TGTGCCAGCAGCCCAGCGCAGTTAAACAATGAGCAGTTCTTC.

J is TRBJ1-1 and V is TRBV2, with a tentative D call TRBD1 (5 bases). Germline CDR1 SNHLY, CDR2 FYNNEI. V gave up 6 bases and J gave up 6 bases, with 14 bases separating them. This CDR3 is 13 amino acids long. The CDR3 spells CASRRSGLAEAFF. The CDR3 nucleotides are TGTGCCAGCAGGAGATCAGGGTTGGCTGAAGCTTTCTTT.

In DNA form, the CDR3 reads TGTGCCAGCAGCTTCAGTTCAACTAATGAAAAACTGTTTTTT. Its protein is CASSFSSTNEKLFF. The V call is TRBV11-2, the J call TRBJ1-4; D is unclear. The germline CDR1 and CDR2 sequences are SGHAT and FQNNGV. This CDR3 is 14 amino acids long. V shed 3 bases and J shed 0 bases, with 5 bases lying between them.

The rearrangement uses TRBV2 and TRBJ1-5; D possibly corresponds to TRBD1 (5 bases). V gave up 8 bases and J gave up 5 bases, with 13 bases separating them. Germline CDR1 is SNHLY and CDR2 is FYNNEI. The CDR3 is 13 amino acids. This CDR3 is CASGGHRDQPQHF. The CDR3 nucleotides are TGTGCCAGCGGAGGACACCGAGATCAGCCCCAGCATTTT. The variable domain in full, with the rest retrieved from reference TRBV2 and TRBJ1-5, is EPEVTQTPSHQVTQMGQEVILRCVPISNHLYFYWYRQILGQKVEFLVSFYNNEISEKSEIFDDQFSVERPDGSNFTLKIRSTKLEDSAMYFCASGGHRDQPQHFGDGTRLSIL.

The V call is TRBV11-2, the J call TRBJ2-5, with 9 bases fitting TRBD1. Germline V gene data show CDR1 as SGHAT and CDR2 as FQNNGV. V was pared by 4 bases and J by 0 bases, with 6 bases of the junction left unmatched. The CDR3 has 16 amino acids. CDR3 amino acids: CASSSQGQGNQETQYF. CDR3 sequence (DNA): TGTGCCAGCAGCTCCCAGGGACAGGGCAACCAAGAGACCCAGTACTTC.

The chain has TRBV9 and TRBJ2-2; TRBD1 matches 7 bases. CDR1 is SGDLS, CDR2 YYNGEE, per germline. V shed 2 bases and J 6 bases; nucleotides not matched to a gene: 10. The length of the CDR3 is 16 residues. In nucleotides, the CDR3 is TGTGCCAGCAGCGTTAGGACGACAGGGCTCGCCGGGGAGCTGTTTTTT. Translation gives CASSVRTTGLAGELFF.

The genes are TRBV28 and TRBJ1-2; D might be TRBD1 (5 bases). The CDR3 is 14 amino acids. The germline V gene has CDR1 MDHEN and CDR2 SYDVKM. Trimming removed 11 bases at V and 0 bases at J, with 16 bases between. CDR3 sequence: CAANGRGANYGYTF. In nucleotides, the CDR3 is TGTGCCGCAAATGGGAGGGGAGCTAACTATGGCTACACCTTC.

The chain joins TRBV5-1 to TRBJ1-5; D may be TRBD1 (5 bases). Germline V gene lookup returns CDR1 SGHRS and CDR2 YFSETQ. There are 16 residues in the CDR3. V shed 0 bases and J shed 6 bases, with 16 bases lying between them. CDR3 DNA sequence: TGCGCCAGCAGCTTGGGGACAAACCCCCGGCTTCAGCCCCAGCATTTT. This translates into CASSLGTNPRLQPQHF. Based on the CDR3 plus reference TRBV5-1 and TRBJ1-5, the full variable domain is KAGVTQTPRYLIKTRGQQVTLSCSPISGHRSVSWYQQTPGQGLQFLFEYFSETQRNKGNFPGRFSGRQFSNSRSEMNVSTLELGDSALYLCASSLGTNPRLQPQHFGDGTRLSIL.

The sample holds one count of this clone. CDR3 bases: TGTGCCAGCAGCCAAGATACACTAGCGGGGGATCAGTATTTT. Its translation: CASSQDTLAGDQYF. V gene TRBV3-1 (or the pseudogene TRBV3-2) combines with J gene TRBJ2-3, with 11 bases matching TRBD2. Trimming at V came to 0 bases and at J to 12 bases, leaving 5 bases not matched to a gene. This CDR3 spans 14 amino acids. CDR1 LGHDT and CDR2 YNNKEL come from the germline V gene (reference sequence).

The rearrangement joins TRBV6-5 to TRBJ1-1; D gene ambiguous. The CDR3 runs to 13 residues. Germline CDR1 MNHEY, CDR2 SVGAGI. V lost 0 bases to trimming and J lost 0 bases, with 2 bases between them. CDR3 DNA sequence: TGTGCCAGCAGTTACTCGGTGAACACTGAAGCTTTCTTT. It yields the protein CASSYSVNTEAFF.

V usage is TRBV11-2 and J usage is TRBJ2-3, with 10 positions matching TRBD2. CDR3 length equals 17 residues. Germline CDR1 is SGHAT and CDR2 is FQNNGV. V shed 2 bases and J 2 bases; nucleotides not matched to a gene: 7. The CDR3 spells CASSLRPGLAVTDTQYF. In DNA, the CDR3 is TGTGCCAGCAGCTTACGACCCGGACTAGCGGTCACAGATACGCAGTATTTT.

The genes are TRBV7-3 and TRBJ2-2; no definite D call. This CDR3 comprises 16 residues. The ends were cut back, 2 bases at V and 0 bases at J, with 10 bases in the middle. The germline CDR1 and CDR2 sequences are SGHTA and FQGTGA. The CDR3 DNA follows: TGTGCCAGCAGCTTAGTGCACTCAGCGAACACCGGGGAGCTGTTTTTT. Protein product: CASSLVHSANTGELFF. The full variable domain, with the rest looked up from reference TRBV7-3 and TRBJ2-2, is GAGVSQTPSNKVTEKGKYVELRCDPISGHTALYWYRQSLGQGPEFLIYFQGTGAADDSGLPNDRFFAVRPEGSVSTLKIQRTERGDSAVYLCASSLVHSANTGELFFGEGSRLTVL.

This clone was detected once. CDR3 nucleotides: TGTGCCAGCGGACGGCGAGGGAACACCGGGGAGCTGTTTTTT. Its translation is CASGRRGNTGELFF. This chain uses TRBV3-1 (or the pseudogene TRBV3-2) with TRBJ2-2; no clear D gene. CDR1 LGHDT and CDR2 YNNKEL come from the germline V gene (reference sequence). The germline V and J ends were trimmed by 8 bases and 1 base, with 11 bases remaining between them. The CDR3 loop spans 14 amino acids.